This T cell receptor (beta chain) was observed in a study of T cell responses to AZD1222 COVID-19 vaccine. Using immunoSEQ multiplex PCR, the repertoire was profiled, and TCRdb retains in-frame clones only, with some absent. The repertoire has tens of thousands of clones, 89% of them found once; the top ten carry approximately 2.5%. The V gene lost 5 bases and the J gene lost 6 bases, with 11 bases spanning the gap. Germline V gene data show CDR1 as SGHAT and CDR2 as FQNNGV. There are 14 residues in the CDR3. The sample here was peripheral blood, taken on day 0 of AZD1222 vaccination. The rearrangement links TRBV11-2 to TRBJ1-6, with a possible D match to TRBD1 (5 bases). This receptor was obtained from an adult in good health. CDR3 nucleotides: TGTGCCAGCAGCACCCGACAGCGTAATTCACCCCTCCACTTT. Its translation: CASSTRQRNSPLHF.